The 9 T cell receptor beta chains listed next were all sequenced from one sample in a study of blood T cell repertoires in COVID-19. Produced via immunoSEQ multiplex PCR; TCRdb's table is partial and in-frame only. The sample holds 200,000 to 250,000 clones, roughly 85% seen once. Material for sequencing was peripheral blood. Receptors were obtained from a man in his fifties or sixties who had recovered from COVID-19.

V is TRBV6-1 and J is TRBJ2-7; 13 nucleotides line up with TRBD2. This CDR3 has 15 residues. CDR1 MNHNS and CDR2 SASEGT come from the germline V gene. V dropped 1 base and J dropped 5; count of bases not matched to a gene: 2. The CDR3 coding sequence is TGTGCCAGCAGTGAAGGACTAGCGGGAGGTCACGAGCAGTACTTC. Its protein product is CASSEGLAGGHEQYF.

In this sample, this clone turned up a few times. The genes are TRBV7-2 and TRBJ2-7; 12 nucleotides line up with TRBD2. The V segment lost 1 base and the J segment 4 bases; nucleotides outside the gene matches: 8. The CDR3 contains 17 residues. The germline gives CDR1 SGHTA, CDR2 FQGNSA. The CDR3 protein is CASSLGSPSGRGYEQYF. In DNA form, the CDR3 reads TGTGCCAGCAGCTTAGGGAGCCCTAGCGGGAGGGGATACGAGCAGTACTTC.

The rearrangement joins TRBV7-9 to TRBJ2-1; 9 bases line up with TRBD2. V was clipped by 4 bases and J by 0 bases; unmatched bases: 7. The CDR3 runs 17 residues. CDR1 is SEHNR and CDR2 is FQNEAQ in the germline V gene (reference sequence). The CDR3: CASSSGLAPSSYNEQFF. The CDR3 nucleotides are TGTGCCAGCAGCTCCGGACTAGCGCCGAGCTCCTACAATGAGCAGTTCTTC.

J is TRBJ2-7 and V is TRBV28, with TRBD2 matching 9 bases. V was clipped by 5 bases and J by 2 bases; unmatched bases: 10. The CDR3 contains 16 residues. Germline-derived CDR1 and CDR2 are MDHEN and SYDVKM. DNA for the CDR3: TGTGCCAGCAGTACCCCTAGCGGGGTCGACACCTACGAGCAGTACTTC. Protein product: CASSTPSGVDTYEQYF.

The rearrangement joins TRBV18 to TRBJ1-1, with D unclear. Germline assignment: CDR1 KGHSH and CDR2 LQKENI. The CDR3 has 12 amino acids. Between the trimmed V and J ends, which lost 5 bases and 2 bases, there was a span of 6 bases. The chain's CDR3 is CASSSVNTEAFF. The CDR3 DNA is TGTGCCAGCTCATCAGTTAACACTGAAGCTTTCTTT.

The chain employs TRBV30 and TRBJ1-2, with 8 positions matching TRBD1. Losses at the gene ends were 3 bases for V and 14 bases for J; bases not matched to a gene: 11. The germline V gene has CDR1 GTSNPN and CDR2 SVGIG (reference sequence). CDR3 size: 12 residues. The CDR3 reads CAWSHRTGHLTF. In DNA form, the CDR3 reads TGTGCCTGGAGCCACCGGACAGGGCACTTAACCTTC.

The chain employs TRBV9 and TRBJ1-1, with 8 bases matching TRBD1. V shed 0 bases, J shed 6 bases, and the junction held 7 bases outside the gene matches. Germline values: CDR1 SGDLS, CDR2 YYNGEE. The CDR3 contains 15 residues. CDR3: CASSVVSQGASEAFF. The CDR3 DNA is TGTGCCAGCAGCGTAGTAAGCCAGGGGGCCTCTGAAGCTTTCTTT.

This sequence joins TRBV5-1 and TRBJ2-7; D might be TRBD1 (5 bases). The ends were cut back, 0 bases at V and 3 bases at J, with 19 bases in the middle. The CDR3 sequence is 17 residues long. The germline gives CDR1 SGHRS, CDR2 YFSETQ. The CDR3 sequence is CASSLVSVRDLHYEQYF. CDR3 nucleotides: TGCGCCAGCAGCTTGGTTTCCGTCAGGGATCTGCACTACGAGCAGTACTTC.

This chain links TRBV27 with TRBJ2-4, with 7 positions matching TRBD1. The CDR3 spans 15 residues. Losses at the gene ends were 8 bases for V and 3 bases for J; bases not matched to a gene: 10. In germline, CDR1 is MNHEY, CDR2 SMNVEV (reference sequence). CDR3 nucleotides: TGTGCCAGCGCACGACAGGGATTTGGCAAAAACATTCAGTACTTC. Its protein is CASARQGFGKNIQYF.